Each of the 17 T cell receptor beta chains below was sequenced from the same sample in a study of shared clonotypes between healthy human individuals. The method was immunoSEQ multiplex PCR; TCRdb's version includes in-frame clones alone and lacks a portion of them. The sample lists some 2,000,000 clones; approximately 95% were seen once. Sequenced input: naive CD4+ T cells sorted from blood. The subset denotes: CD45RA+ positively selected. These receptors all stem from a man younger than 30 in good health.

CDR3 amino acids: CASSLKTISGNTIYF. CDR3 DNA sequence: TGTGCCAGCAGCTTGAAGACAATCTCTGGAAACACCATATATTTT. The chain combines TRBV5-6 with TRBJ1-3; D uncertain. This CDR3 is 15 amino acids long. Between the trimmed V and J ends, which lost 1 base and 0 bases, there was a span of 8 bases. From germline, CDR1 is SGHDT and CDR2 YYEEEE.

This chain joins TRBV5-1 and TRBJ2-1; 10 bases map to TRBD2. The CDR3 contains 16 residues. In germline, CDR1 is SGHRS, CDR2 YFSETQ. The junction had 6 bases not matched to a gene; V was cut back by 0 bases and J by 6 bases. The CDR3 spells CASSLAPSGSGNEQFF. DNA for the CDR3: TGCGCCAGCAGCTTGGCTCCTAGCGGGAGTGGCAATGAGCAGTTCTTC.

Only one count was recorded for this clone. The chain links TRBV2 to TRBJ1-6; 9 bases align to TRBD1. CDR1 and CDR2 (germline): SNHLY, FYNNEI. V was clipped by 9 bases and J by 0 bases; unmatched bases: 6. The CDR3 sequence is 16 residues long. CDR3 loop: CASTGQGSSYNSPLHF. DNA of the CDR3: TGTGCCAGTACTGGACAGGGGAGCTCCTATAATTCACCCCTCCACTTT.

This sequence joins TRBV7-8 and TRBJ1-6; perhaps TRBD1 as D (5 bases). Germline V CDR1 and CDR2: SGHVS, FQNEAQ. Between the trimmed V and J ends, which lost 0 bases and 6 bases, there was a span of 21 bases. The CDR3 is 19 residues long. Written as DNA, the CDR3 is TGTGCCAGCAGCTTAGCGCGGCAGGGAGGTCGAAGTAGTAATTCACCCCTCCACTTT. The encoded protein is CASSLARQGGRSSNSPLHF.

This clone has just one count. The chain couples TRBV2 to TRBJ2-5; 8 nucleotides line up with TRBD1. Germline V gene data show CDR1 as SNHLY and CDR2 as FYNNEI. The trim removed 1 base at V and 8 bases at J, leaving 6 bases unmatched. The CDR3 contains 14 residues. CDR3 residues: CASSEVGQGATQYF. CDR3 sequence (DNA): TGTGCCAGCAGTGAAGTTGGGCAGGGGGCCACCCAGTACTTC.

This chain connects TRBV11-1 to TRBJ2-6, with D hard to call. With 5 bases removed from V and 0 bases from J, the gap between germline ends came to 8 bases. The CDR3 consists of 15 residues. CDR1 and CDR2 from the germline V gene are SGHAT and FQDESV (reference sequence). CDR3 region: CASSQTISGANVLTF. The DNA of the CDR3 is TGTGCCAGCAGCCAGACGATCTCTGGGGCCAACGTCCTGACTTTC. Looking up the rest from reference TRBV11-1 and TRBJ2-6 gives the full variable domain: EAEVAQSPRYKITEKSQAVAFWCDPISGHATLYWYRQILGQGPELLVQFQDESVVDDSQLPKDRFSAERLKGVDSTLKIQPAELGDSAMYLCASSQTISGANVLTFGAGSRLTVL.

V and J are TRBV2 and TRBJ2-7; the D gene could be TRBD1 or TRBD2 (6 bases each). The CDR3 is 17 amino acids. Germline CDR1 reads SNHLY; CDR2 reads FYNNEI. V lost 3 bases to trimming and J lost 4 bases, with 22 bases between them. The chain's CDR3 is CASSDRRGSEGRYEQYF. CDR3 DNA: TGTGCCAGCAGTGATCGGAGGGGGAGCGAAGGAAGGTACGAGCAGTACTTC. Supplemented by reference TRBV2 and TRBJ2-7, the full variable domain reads EPEVTQTPSHQVTQMGQEVILRCVPISNHLYFYWYRQILGQKVEFLVSFYNNEISEKSEIFDDQFSVERPDGSNFTLKIRSTKLEDSAMYFCASSDRRGSEGRYEQYFGPGTRLTVT.

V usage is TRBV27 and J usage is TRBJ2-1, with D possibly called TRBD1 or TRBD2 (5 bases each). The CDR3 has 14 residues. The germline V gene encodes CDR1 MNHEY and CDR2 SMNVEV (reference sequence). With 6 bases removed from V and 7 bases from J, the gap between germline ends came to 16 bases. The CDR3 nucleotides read TGTGCCAGCAGACGGGACCCTACCGGGAATGAGCAGTTCTTC. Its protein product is CASRRDPTGNEQFF.

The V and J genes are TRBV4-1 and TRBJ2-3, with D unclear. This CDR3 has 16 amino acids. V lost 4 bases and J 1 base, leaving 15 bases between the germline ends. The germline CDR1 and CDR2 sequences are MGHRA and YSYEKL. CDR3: CASSRAPISGTDTQYF. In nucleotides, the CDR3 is TGCGCCAGCAGCCGAGCCCCCATCAGTGGCACAGATACGCAGTATTTT.

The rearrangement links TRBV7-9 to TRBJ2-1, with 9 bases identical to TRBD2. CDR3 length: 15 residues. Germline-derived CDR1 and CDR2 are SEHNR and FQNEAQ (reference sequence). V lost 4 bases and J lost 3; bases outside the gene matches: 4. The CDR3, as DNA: TGTGCCAGCAGCTCGGGGACTAGCATCTACAATGAGCAGTTCTTC. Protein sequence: CASSSGTSIYNEQFF.

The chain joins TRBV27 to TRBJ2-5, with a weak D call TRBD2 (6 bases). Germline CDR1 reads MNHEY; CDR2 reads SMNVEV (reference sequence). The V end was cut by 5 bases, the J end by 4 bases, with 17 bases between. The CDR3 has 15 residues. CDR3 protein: CASSRSVGGLETQYF. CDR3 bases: TGTGCCAGCAGTCGCTCGGTGGGGGGTCTAGAGACCCAGTACTTC.

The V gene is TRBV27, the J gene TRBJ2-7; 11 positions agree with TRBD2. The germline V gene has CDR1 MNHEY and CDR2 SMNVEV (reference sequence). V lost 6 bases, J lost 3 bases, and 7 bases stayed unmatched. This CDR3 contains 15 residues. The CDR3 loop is CASSRGLAARYEQYF. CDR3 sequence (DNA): TGTGCCAGCAGCAGGGGACTAGCGGCCCGCTACGAGCAGTACTTC.

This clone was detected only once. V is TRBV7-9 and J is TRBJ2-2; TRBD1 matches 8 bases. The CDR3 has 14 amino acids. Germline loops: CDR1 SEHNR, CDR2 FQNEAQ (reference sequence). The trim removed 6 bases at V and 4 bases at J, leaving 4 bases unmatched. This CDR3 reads CASREQGVTGELFF. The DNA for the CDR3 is TGTGCCAGCAGAGAACAGGGGGTCACCGGGGAGCTGTTTTTT.

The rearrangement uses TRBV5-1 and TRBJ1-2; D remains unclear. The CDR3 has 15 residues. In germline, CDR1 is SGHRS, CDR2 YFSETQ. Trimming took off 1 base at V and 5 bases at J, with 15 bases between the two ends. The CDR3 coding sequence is TGCGCCAGCAGCTTGTCTTCCCAAACACTATATGGCTACACCTTC. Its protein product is CASSLSSQTLYGYTF.

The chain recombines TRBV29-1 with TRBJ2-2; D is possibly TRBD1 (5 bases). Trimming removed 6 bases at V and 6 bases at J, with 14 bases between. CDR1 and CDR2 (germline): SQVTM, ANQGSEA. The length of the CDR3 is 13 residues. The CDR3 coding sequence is TGCAGCGTAGGGCAGGGAATGGCCGGGGAGCTGTTTTTT. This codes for CSVGQGMAGELFF.

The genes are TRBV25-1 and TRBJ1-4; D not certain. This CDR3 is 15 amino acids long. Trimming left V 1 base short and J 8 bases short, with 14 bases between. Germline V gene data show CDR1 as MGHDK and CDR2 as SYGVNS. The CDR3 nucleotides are TGTGCCAGCAGTGAATTCCGGTTGGAGCACGAAAAACTGTTTTTT. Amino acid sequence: CASSEFRLEHEKLFF.

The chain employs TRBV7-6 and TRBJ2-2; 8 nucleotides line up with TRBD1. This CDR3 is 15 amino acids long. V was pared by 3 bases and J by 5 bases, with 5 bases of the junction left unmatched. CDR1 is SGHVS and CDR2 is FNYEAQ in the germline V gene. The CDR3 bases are TGTGCCAGCAGCTTTAGAACAGGGGGAACCGGGGAGCTGTTTTTT. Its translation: CASSFRTGGTGELFF.